The entry below describes one TCR beta chain. Time point noted: week 3, after first cycle of checkpoint inhibitor. The data belong to a study of blood T cell dynamics during melanoma immunotherapy. Germline V gene data show CDR1 as SGHVS and CDR2 as FQNEAQ. The length of the CDR3 is 14 residues. V trimming: 1 base; J trimming: 2 bases; junction bases outside the gene matches: 0. Clones were read by immunoSEQ multiplex PCR, and TCRdb kept only the in-frame ones, dropping some. This table holds 3,200 or so clones, 95% to 97% found once. The chain is built from TRBV7-8 and TRBJ2-7, with 9 positions matching TRBD1. The sample here was effector memory CD8+ T cells from blood, taken from a patient treated with checkpoint blockade. This sequence was found in a human donor with melanoma. CDR3 nucleotide sequence: TGTGCCAGCAGCTTAGGACAGGGGGCCTACGAGCAGTACTTC. Residues: CASSLGQGAYEQYF.